The 21 T cell receptor beta chains below all came from one sample that was sequenced in a study of T cell repertoires in cytomegalovirus infection. Each CDR3 protein is one row after TCRdb ran MiXCR on the reads. Of about 360,000 distinct CDR3 sequences in the sample, around a sixth were seen once. Sample: PBMCs. The source is a human donor in good health (CMV status not recorded). Some clones in this sample may be carry-over from other donors' samples.

The CDR3 DNA is TGTGCCAGCAGTTGGGCGGGCAGCATGAACACTGAAGCTTTCTTT. Its translation is CASSWAGSMNTEAFF. The V call is TRBV6-6, the J call TRBJ1-1; D is unresolved. The CDR3 sequence is 15 residues long. Germline loops: CDR1 MNHNY, CDR2 SVGAGI (reference sequence). V lost 4 bases, J lost 0 bases, and 12 bases lay in between.

The chain has TRBV12-5 and TRBJ2-1, with 8 bases aligning to TRBD2. J was trimmed by 7 bases and V by 0 bases; bases with no gene match: 11. CDR1 and CDR2 from the germline V gene are LGHNT and FRNRAP. This CDR3 is 17 amino acids long. Here the CDR3 DNA reads TGTGCTAGTGGTTTGGTAGTCGGGGGGGGTGTAACAAATGAGCAGTTCTTC. It encodes CASGLVVGGGVTNEQFF.

This clonotype appeared many times. The rearrangement links TRBV5-1 to TRBJ2-5, with D possibly TRBD1 on 6 matching bases. The CDR3 is 16 amino acids. Germline V gene data show CDR1 as SGHRS and CDR2 as YFSETQ. V lost 0 bases to trimming and J lost 0 bases, with 12 bases between them. The CDR3 region has the DNA TGCGCCAGCAGCTTGGGGCCGACAGGCAACCAAGAGACCCAGTACTTC. The encoded protein is CASSLGPTGNQETQYF.

V gene TRBV7-2 combines with J gene TRBJ1-1, with D perhaps TRBD1 (6 bases). Germline V gene data show CDR1 as SGHTA and CDR2 as FQGNSA. The CDR3 has 16 residues. Trimming left V 5 bases short and J 0 bases short, with 16 bases between. DNA of the CDR3: TGTGCCAGCAGCACGTACAGGGTGGGGATGAACACTGAAGCTTTCTTT. It is translated as CASSTYRVGMNTEAFF.

This clonotype appeared many times. The chain uses TRBV7-2 and TRBJ2-7; D is unresolved. Germline loops: CDR1 SGHTA, CDR2 FQGNSA. The CDR3 totals 11 residues. V was shortened by 4 bases and J by 6 bases, with 7 bases between the two germline ends. CDR3 nucleotide sequence: TGTGCCAGCAGCTCTACGTTCGAGCAGTACTTC. It translates to CASSSTFEQYF.

V gene TRBV19 combines with J gene TRBJ1-2, with TRBD1 matching over 9 bases. CDR3 length equals 14 residues. From germline, CDR1 is LNHDA and CDR2 SQIVND (reference sequence). V lost 3 bases to trimming and J lost 8 bases; unmatched junction nucleotides: 7. For the CDR3, the DNA is TGTGCCAGTAGTATCGGGACAGGGATTTGGGGCTACACCTTC. It specifies CASSIGTGIWGYTF.

This chain connects TRBV20-1 to TRBJ1-5; D gene unclear. There are 12 residues in the CDR3. V was cut by 6 bases and J by 0 bases, with 6 bases left in between. CDR1 DFQATT and CDR2 SNEGSKA come from the germline V gene (reference sequence). CDR3 in DNA: TGCAGTGCCTCGAATAGCAATCAGCCCCAGCATTTT. This sequence encodes CSASNSNQPQHF.

This clonotype came up a few times. The J gene is TRBJ2-7, the V gene TRBV20-1; tentatively, D is TRBD1 (5 bases). CDR1 is DFQATT and CDR2 is SNEGSKA in the germline V gene (reference sequence). Trimming cost V 5 bases and J 0 bases, with 20 bases left between them. The CDR3 spans 16 residues. The CDR3 coding sequence is TGCAGTGCTTATCAATCAGACAGAGCGAGCTCCTACGAGCAGTACTTC. Amino acid sequence: CSAYQSDRASSYEQYF.

V and J are TRBV24-1 and TRBJ2-3; TRBD1 agrees at 9 bases. The CDR3 is made up of 15 amino acids. Per germline, CDR1 KGHDR and CDR2 SFDVKD. Losses at the gene ends were 5 bases for V and 4 bases for J; bases not matched to a gene: 6. CDR3 amino acids: CATSARTGEADTQYF. The DNA for the CDR3 is TGTGCCACCAGTGCCCGGACAGGGGAGGCAGATACGCAGTATTTT.

The CDR3 spells CASSYGREAFF. The CDR3 nucleotides read TGTGCCAGCAGTTACGGTCGTGAAGCTTTCTTT. The V and J genes are TRBV6-2 or TRBV6-3 and TRBJ1-1, with D unresolved. Germline V CDR1 and CDR2: MNHEY, SVGEGT. CDR3 size: 11 residues. V was trimmed by 2 bases and J by 7 bases, leaving 5 bases between them.

This clonotype was detected many times. The chain is built from TRBV12-3 or TRBV12-4 and TRBJ2-2, with D possibly matching TRBD2 (6 bases). V was trimmed by 6 bases and J by 2 bases, leaving 13 bases between them. This CDR3 comprises 15 residues. CDR3 region: CASSRGLFNTGELFF. CDR3 DNA sequence: TGTGCCAGCAGCCGCGGACTATTTAACACCGGGGAGCTGTTTTTT.

Worth noting for this clonotype: A much bigger clone sits one base away, suggesting this may be a read error. The CDR3 carries no conserved terminal phenylalanine or tryptophan, so it likely arises from a read error. The CDR3: CSVEYNEQFL. The CDR3 nucleotides read TGCAGCGTTGAATACAATGAGCAGTTCCTC. The chain employs TRBV29-1 and TRBJ2-1; D is unresolved. Trimming stripped 2 bases from V and 4 bases from J, with 0 bases between. CDR1 SQVTM and CDR2 ANQGSEA come from the germline V gene. This CDR3 has 10 amino acids.

This clonotype was found a few times. V and J are TRBV6-5 and TRBJ2-2, with 7 positions matching TRBD1. The CDR3 sequence is 13 residues long. CDR1 and CDR2 from the germline V gene are MNHEY and SVGAGI. The ends lost 5 bases at V and 6 bases at J; junction bases unmatched: 3. CDR3 in amino acids: CASSPDRAGELFF. The CDR3 DNA reads TGTGCCAGCAGTCCCGACAGGGCCGGGGAGCTGTTTTTT.

J is TRBJ2-7 and V is TRBV28; unclear D gene. Germline V lookup: CDR1 MDHEN, CDR2 SYDVKM. V lost 3 bases, J lost 7 bases, and 7 bases lay in between. This CDR3 has 11 amino acids. The CDR3 loop reads CASSFSTEQYF. The CDR3, as DNA: TGTGCCAGCAGTTTCTCTACGGAGCAGTACTTC. The variable domain in full, with the rest retrieved from reference TRBV28 and TRBJ2-7, is DVKVTQSSRYLVKRTGEKVFLECVQDMDHENMFWYRQDPGLGLRLIYFSYDVKMKEKGDIPEGYSVSREKKERFSLILESASTNQTSMYLCASSFSTEQYFGPGTRLTVT.

This chain connects TRBV12-3 or TRBV12-4 to TRBJ2-5; D is unresolved. Trimming removed 6 bases at V and 3 bases at J, with 14 bases between. The CDR3 extends over 14 amino acids. The CDR3: CASSQPDLKETQYF. The DNA of the CDR3 is TGTGCCAGCAGCCAGCCAGACCTCAAAGAGACCCAGTACTTC.

This clonotype was found many times. This CDR3 is CASSPTLNTEAFF. The CDR3, as DNA: TGTGCCAGCAGCCCGACACTGAACACTGAAGCTTTCTTT. The V and J genes are TRBV7-2 and TRBJ1-1; D gene ambiguous. With 5 bases removed from V and 0 bases from J, the gap between germline ends came to 7 bases. This CDR3 is 13 amino acids long. Germline V gene data show CDR1 as SGHTA and CDR2 as FQGNSA.

The V call is TRBV28, the J call TRBJ1-6; unclear D gene. This CDR3 is 12 amino acids long. Germline V gene lookup returns CDR1 MDHEN and CDR2 SYDVKM. Trimming pared 7 bases from V and 8 bases from J, leaving 9 bases between. CDR3 protein: CASKRADSPLHF. The CDR3 DNA reads TGTGCCAGCAAGAGGGCAGATTCACCCCTCCACTTT.

This clonotype was observed a few times. The chain couples TRBV7-9 to TRBJ1-6; 8 nucleotides agree with TRBD1. The germline CDR1 and CDR2 sequences are SEHNR and FQNEAQ (reference sequence). This CDR3 has 14 residues. V was clipped by 5 bases and J by 10 bases; unmatched bases: 7. CDR3 nucleotide sequence: TGTGCCAGCAGCCCAGGGGACAGGAGCTCACCCCTCCACTTT. It specifies CASSPGDRSSPLHF. Based on the CDR3 plus reference TRBV7-9 and TRBJ1-6, the full variable domain is DTGVSQNPRHKITKRGQNVTFRCDPISEHNRLYWYRQTLGQGPEFLTYFQNEAQLEKSRLLSDRFSAERPKGSFSTLEIQRTEQGDSAMYLCASSPGDRSSPLHFGNGTRLTVT.

This clonotype showed up just a few times. The chain has TRBV27 and TRBJ1-5; D gene unclear. The ends were cut back, 5 bases at V and 5 bases at J, with 13 bases in the middle. The CDR3 contains 14 residues. Germline V gene lookup returns CDR1 MNHEY and CDR2 SMNVEV (reference sequence). DNA for the CDR3: TGTGCCAGCAGTGGACGTCCGTCCCATCAGCCCCAGCATTTT. Encoded protein: CASSGRPSHQPQHF.

This clonotype was observed at least ten times. The V call is TRBV7-2, the J call TRBJ2-2; 11 nucleotides agree with TRBD1. With 7 bases clipped from V and 6 bases from J, the junction kept 10 bases outside the gene matches. The length of the CDR3 is 16 residues. Germline V gene data show CDR1 as SGHTA and CDR2 as FQGNSA. CDR3 in amino acids: CASTLGGTGGSGELFF. CDR3 DNA sequence: TGTGCCAGCACCCTTGGAGGGACAGGGGGATCCGGGGAGCTGTTTTTT.

The J gene is TRBJ1-1, the V gene TRBV12-3 or TRBV12-4, with a possible D match to TRBD1 (5 bases). V was trimmed by 7 bases and J by 4 bases, leaving 10 bases between them. This CDR3 has 12 amino acids. The CDR3 bases are TGTGCCAGCATAGGGGTATTCACTGAAGCTTTCTTT. Translating gives CASIGVFTEAFF.